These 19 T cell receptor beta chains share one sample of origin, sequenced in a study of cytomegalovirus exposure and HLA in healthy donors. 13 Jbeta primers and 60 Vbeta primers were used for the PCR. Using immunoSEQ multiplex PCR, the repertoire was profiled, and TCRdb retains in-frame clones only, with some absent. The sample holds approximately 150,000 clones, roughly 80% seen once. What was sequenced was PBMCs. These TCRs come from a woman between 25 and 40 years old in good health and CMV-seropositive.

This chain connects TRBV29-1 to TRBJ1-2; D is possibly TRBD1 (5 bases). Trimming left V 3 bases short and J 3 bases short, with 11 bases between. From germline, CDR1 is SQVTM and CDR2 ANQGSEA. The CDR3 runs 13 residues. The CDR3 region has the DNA TGCAGCGTTGAGAGACGGGGGGACTATGGCTACACCTTC. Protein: CSVERRGDYGYTF.

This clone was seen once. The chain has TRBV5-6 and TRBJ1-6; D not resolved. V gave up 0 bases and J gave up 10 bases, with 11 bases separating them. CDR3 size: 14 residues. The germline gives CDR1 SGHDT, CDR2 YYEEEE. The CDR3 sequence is CASSLGSLGSPLHF. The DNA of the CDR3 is TGTGCCAGCAGCTTGGGCAGTTTGGGCTCACCCCTCCACTTT.

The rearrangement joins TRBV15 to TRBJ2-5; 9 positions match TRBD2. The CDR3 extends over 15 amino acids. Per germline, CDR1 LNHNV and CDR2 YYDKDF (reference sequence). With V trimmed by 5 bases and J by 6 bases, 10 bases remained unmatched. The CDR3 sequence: CATSPGTSSRQTQYF. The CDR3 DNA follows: TGTGCCACCAGCCCCGGGACTAGCTCCCGCCAGACCCAGTACTTC.

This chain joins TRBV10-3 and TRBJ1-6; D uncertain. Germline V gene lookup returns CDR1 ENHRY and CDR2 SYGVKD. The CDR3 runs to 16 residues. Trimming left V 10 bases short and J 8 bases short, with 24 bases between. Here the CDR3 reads CATFSSDTTPHSPLHF. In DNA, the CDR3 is TGTGCCACTTTTTCCTCGGATACTACCCCCCATTCACCCCTCCACTTT.

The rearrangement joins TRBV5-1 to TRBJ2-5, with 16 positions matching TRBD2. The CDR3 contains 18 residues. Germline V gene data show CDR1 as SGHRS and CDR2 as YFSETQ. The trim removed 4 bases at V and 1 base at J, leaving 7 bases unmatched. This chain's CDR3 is CASSIGTSGGARQETQYF. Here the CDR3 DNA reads TGCGCCAGCAGCATTGGGACTAGCGGGGGGGCCCGCCAAGAGACCCAGTACTTC. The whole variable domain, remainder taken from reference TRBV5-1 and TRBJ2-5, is KAGVTQTPRYLIKTRGQQVTLSCSPISGHRSVSWYQQTPGQGLQFLFEYFSETQRNKGNFPGRFSGRQFSNSRSEMNVSTLELGDSALYLCASSIGTSGGARQETQYFGPGTRLLVL.

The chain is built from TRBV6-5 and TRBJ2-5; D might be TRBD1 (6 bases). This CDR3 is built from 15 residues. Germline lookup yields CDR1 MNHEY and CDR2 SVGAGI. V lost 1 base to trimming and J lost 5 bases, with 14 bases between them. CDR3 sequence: CASSYLGHLGETQYF. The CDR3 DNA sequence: TGTGCCAGCAGTTACTTGGGACATCTAGGGGAGACCCAGTACTTC.

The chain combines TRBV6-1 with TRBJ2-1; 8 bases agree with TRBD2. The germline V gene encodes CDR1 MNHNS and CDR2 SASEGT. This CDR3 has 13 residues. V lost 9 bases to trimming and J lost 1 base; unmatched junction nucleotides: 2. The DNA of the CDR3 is TGTGCCAGTCAGCGGGGGTCCTACAATGAGCAGTTCTTC. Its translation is CASQRGSYNEQFF.

The CDR3 DNA reads TGTGCCAGCATATCCAGACAGGGCGTCACTGAAGCTTTCTTT. This sequence encodes CASISRQGVTEAFF. The V gene is TRBV27, the J gene TRBJ1-1, with 7 bases fitting TRBD1. Germline V gene lookup returns CDR1 MNHEY and CDR2 SMNVEV (reference sequence). The CDR3 is 14 amino acids. V shed 7 bases, J shed 4 bases, and the junction held 9 bases outside the gene matches.

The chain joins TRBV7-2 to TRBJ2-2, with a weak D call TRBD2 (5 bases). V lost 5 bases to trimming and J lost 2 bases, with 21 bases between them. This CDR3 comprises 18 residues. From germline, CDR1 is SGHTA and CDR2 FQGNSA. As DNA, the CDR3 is TGTGCCAGCAGCCCCCAGCCTTTGGCGGGCCTCAACACCGGGGAGCTGTTTTTT. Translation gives CASSPQPLAGLNTGELFF.

As DNA, the CDR3 is TGCAGCGTTGAAGATTTGGGGACAGGCTCCTACGAGCAGTACTTC. This sequence encodes CSVEDLGTGSYEQYF. The chain has TRBV29-1 and TRBJ2-7, with TRBD1 identical over 8 bases. CDR3 length equals 15 residues. Germline V gene data show CDR1 as SQVTM and CDR2 as ANQGSEA. J was trimmed by 0 bases and V by 0 bases; bases with no gene match: 4.

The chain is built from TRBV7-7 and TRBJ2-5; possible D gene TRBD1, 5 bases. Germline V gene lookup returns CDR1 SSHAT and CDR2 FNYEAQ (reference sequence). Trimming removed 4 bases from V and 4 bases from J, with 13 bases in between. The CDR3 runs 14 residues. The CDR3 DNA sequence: TGTGCCAGCAGCTCCGGACAAGACGGAGAGACCCAGTACTTC. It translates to CASSSGQDGETQYF. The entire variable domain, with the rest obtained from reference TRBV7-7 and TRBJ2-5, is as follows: GAGVSQSPRYKVTKRGQDVTLRCDPISSHATLYWYQQALGQGPEFLTYFNYEAQPDKSGLPSDRFSAERPEGSISTLTIQRTEQRDSAMYRCASSSGQDGETQYFGPGTRLLVL.

The CDR3 bases are TGTGCCAGCAGTGAGTTCCCCATTAGCACAGATACGCAGTATTTT. Protein sequence: CASSEFPISTDTQYF. The chain joins TRBV6-1 to TRBJ2-3; D is undetermined. Germline V CDR1 and CDR2: MNHNS, SASEGT. The V end lost 3 bases, the J end lost 0 bases, and 10 bases lay between the germline ends. This CDR3 has 15 residues.

Here the CDR3 DNA reads TGCGCCAGCAGCCAAAGGGACAGGGCCCAAGAGACCCAGTACTTC. This gives the protein CASSQRDRAQETQYF. The chain carries TRBV4-1 and TRBJ2-5, with 9 bases aligning to TRBD1. The CDR3 spans 15 residues. Per germline, CDR1 MGHRA and CDR2 YSYEKL. J was trimmed by 1 base and V by 2 bases; bases with no gene match: 2.

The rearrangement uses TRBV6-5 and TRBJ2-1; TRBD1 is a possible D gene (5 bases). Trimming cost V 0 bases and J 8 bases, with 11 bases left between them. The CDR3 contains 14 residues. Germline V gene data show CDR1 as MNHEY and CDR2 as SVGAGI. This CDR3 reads CASSYSRVGHEQFF. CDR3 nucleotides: TGTGCCAGCAGTTACTCCAGGGTGGGCCATGAGCAGTTCTTC.

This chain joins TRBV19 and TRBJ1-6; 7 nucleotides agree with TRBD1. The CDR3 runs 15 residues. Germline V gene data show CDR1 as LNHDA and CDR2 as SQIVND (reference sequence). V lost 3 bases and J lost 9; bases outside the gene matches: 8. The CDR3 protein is CASSIGVRGLSPLHF. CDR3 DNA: TGTGCCAGTAGTATCGGGGTGAGGGGGCTTTCACCCCTCCACTTT.

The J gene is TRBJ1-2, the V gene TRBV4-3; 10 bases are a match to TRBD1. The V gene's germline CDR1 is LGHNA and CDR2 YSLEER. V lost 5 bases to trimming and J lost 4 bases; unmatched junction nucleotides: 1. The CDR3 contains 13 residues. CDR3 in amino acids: CASSRDRGYGYTF. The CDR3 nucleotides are TGCGCCAGCAGCAGGGACAGGGGCTATGGCTACACCTTC.

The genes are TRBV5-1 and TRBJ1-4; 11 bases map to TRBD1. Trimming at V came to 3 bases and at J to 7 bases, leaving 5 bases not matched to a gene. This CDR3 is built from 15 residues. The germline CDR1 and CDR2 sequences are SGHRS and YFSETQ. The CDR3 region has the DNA TGCGCCAGCAGCTGGGGGACAGGGGGGGCTGAAAAACTGTTTTTT. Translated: CASSWGTGGAEKLFF.

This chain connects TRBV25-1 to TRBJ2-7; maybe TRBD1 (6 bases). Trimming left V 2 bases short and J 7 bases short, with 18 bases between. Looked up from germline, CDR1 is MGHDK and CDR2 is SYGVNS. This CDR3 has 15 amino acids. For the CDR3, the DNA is TGTGCCAGCAGTGAAAGGGGGAACATTCTGGGAGAGCAGTACTTC. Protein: CASSERGNILGEQYF.

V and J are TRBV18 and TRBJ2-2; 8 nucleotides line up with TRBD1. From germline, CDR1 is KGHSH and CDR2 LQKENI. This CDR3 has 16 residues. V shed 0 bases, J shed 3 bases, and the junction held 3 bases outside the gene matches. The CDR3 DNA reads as TGTGCCAGCTCACCACCCCCGGGACAGGACACCGGGGAGCTGTTTTTT. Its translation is CASSPPPGQDTGELFF.